A single TCR beta chain is shown here with its context. In the study's own analysis: Researchers report that nucleated cell counts were estimated from reference gene primer amplification. Sequencing was performed with immunoSEQ multiplex PCR; in TCRdb, only in-frame clones are kept and a portion is missing. Clone size and the V and J calls come from that table; the DNA yielded D and trimming. The sample contains tens of thousands of clones, 65% to 80% of which appear only once. The sample comes from a study of blood T cell repertoires in COVID-19. Study in general: Samples came from the United States, Italy and Spain, spanning acute and convalescent COVID-19. Sources were T cells, B-cell-depleted T cells, or PBMCs; the material itself was cDNA or gDNA.

The CDR3 runs 16 residues. Germline assignment: CDR1 SGDLS and CDR2 YYNGEE. V was clipped by 2 bases and J by 8 bases; unmatched bases: 7. The chain recombines TRBV9 with TRBJ2-4, with 13 bases aligning to TRBD2. Source material: peripheral blood. This sequence was found in a man aged 55 to 69 with acute or convalescent COVID-19. The CDR3 region is CASSVSGTSGKDIQYF. CDR3 coding DNA: TGTGCCAGCAGCGTCTCCGGGACTAGCGGGAAAGACATTCAGTACTTC.